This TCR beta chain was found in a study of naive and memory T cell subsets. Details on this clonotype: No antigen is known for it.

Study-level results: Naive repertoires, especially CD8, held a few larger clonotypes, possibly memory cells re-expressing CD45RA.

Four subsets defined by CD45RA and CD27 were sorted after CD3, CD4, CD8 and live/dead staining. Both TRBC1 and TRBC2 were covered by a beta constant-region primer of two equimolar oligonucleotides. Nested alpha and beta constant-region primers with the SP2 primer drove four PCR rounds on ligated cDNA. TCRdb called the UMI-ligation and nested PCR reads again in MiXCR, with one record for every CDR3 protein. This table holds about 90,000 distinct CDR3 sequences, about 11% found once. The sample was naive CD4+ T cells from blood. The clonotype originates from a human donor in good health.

The CDR3 here is CSASVAQGRLDYQPQHF. The CDR3 nucleotides read TGCAGTGCTAGTGTAGCACAGGGGAGATTGGACTATCAGCCCCAGCATTTT. V usage is TRBV20-1 and J usage is TRBJ1-5, with TRBD1 identical over 7 bases. Germline CDR1 is DFQATT and CDR2 is SNEGSKA (reference sequence). V lost 3 bases and J lost 5; bases outside the gene matches: 16. The CDR3 spans 17 residues.